These 31 T cell receptor beta chains were all obtained from the same sample, sequenced in a study of T-cell reconstitution after alpha-beta-depleted transplantation in children. The TCRbeta library incorporated unique molecular identifiers. From the PCR reads, TCRdb called clonotypes with MiXCR, one entry per CDR3 protein. The sample lists about 350,000 distinct CDR3 sequences, roughly 14% occurring once. The source was PBMCs, collected from the stem cell graft. These receptors all stem from a human donor who donated a stem cell graft to a child with Fanconi anemia.

This clonotype was counted only a few times. The chain employs TRBV4-3 and TRBJ1-4; D might be TRBD1 (5 bases). Per germline, CDR1 LGHNA and CDR2 YSLEER. V was cut by 1 base and J by 9 bases, with 12 bases left in between. CDR3 length equals 14 residues. CDR3 coding DNA: TGCGCCAGCAGCCAAGGGGGAACAGGAAAAAAACTGTTTTTT. Its translation is CASSQGGTGKKLFF.

This clonotype was counted only a few times. The chain employs TRBV7-9 and TRBJ1-4, with D perhaps matching TRBD1 (5 bases). This CDR3 spans 15 amino acids. From germline, CDR1 is SEHNR and CDR2 FQNEAQ (reference sequence). V dropped 5 bases and J dropped 0 bases, with 10 bases sitting between them. The CDR3 nucleotides are TGTGCCAGCAGCACCGCGGACACAACTAATGAAAAACTGTTTTTT. Its protein product is CASSTADTTNEKLFF.

This clonotype was observed many times. V gene TRBV10-3 combines with J gene TRBJ1-1, with a weak D call TRBD1 (5 bases). Trimming removed 6 bases at V and 3 bases at J, with 14 bases between. The CDR3 length is 14 residues. Germline CDR1 is ENHRY and CDR2 is SYGVKD. CDR3 nucleotides: TGTGCCATCAGGCCCCAGGGTGACCACACTGAAGCTTTCTTT. Encoded protein: CAIRPQGDHTEAFF.

This chain links TRBV29-1 with TRBJ2-7, with no clear D. Germline values: CDR1 SQVTM, CDR2 ANQGSEA. The CDR3 totals 12 residues. V gave up 1 base and J gave up 3 bases, with 7 bases separating them. CDR3 sequence reads: CSVEGHRYEQYF. CDR3 DNA sequence: TGCAGCGTTGAAGGCCACCGCTACGAGCAGTACTTC.

This clonotype showed up many times. V usage is TRBV12-3 or TRBV12-4 and J usage is TRBJ2-1, with a tentative D call TRBD2 (5 bases). The CDR3 runs 14 residues. Trimming removed 6 bases at V and 1 base at J, with 10 bases between. The CDR3 DNA follows: TGTGCCAGCAGGCCTTCGGGGTCCTACAATGAGCAGTTCTTC. Amino acids: CASRPSGSYNEQFF.

This clonotype occurred a few times. V is TRBV4-2 and J is TRBJ2-3; 9 nucleotides align to TRBD1. With 0 bases clipped from V and 5 bases from J, the junction kept 6 bases outside the gene matches. The CDR3 extends over 16 amino acids. Germline V gene sequence: CDR1 LGHNA, CDR2 YNFKEQ. CDR3 region: CASSQDMDRGKDTQYF. The DNA of the CDR3 is TGTGCCAGCAGCCAAGACATGGACAGGGGTAAAGATACGCAGTATTTT.

This clonotype was picked up a small number of times. The chain has TRBV15 and TRBJ2-5, with 13 bases fitting TRBD2. Trimming removed 5 bases from V and 7 bases from J; junction bases left unmatched: 13. This CDR3 region has 17 residues. The germline V gene has CDR1 LNHNV and CDR2 YYDKDF (reference sequence). The CDR3 DNA is TGTGCCACCAGCGCCGGACTAGCGGGGGAGCCTGGGTGGACCCAGTACTTC. Its protein product is CATSAGLAGEPGWTQYF.

In its sample, this clonotype was seen many times. The rearrangement joins TRBV11-2 to TRBJ1-1; tentative D call: TRBD1 (5 bases). The CDR3 consists of 13 residues. V dropped 1 base and J dropped 4 bases, with 7 bases sitting between them. Germline CDR1 SGHAT, CDR2 FQNNGV. The CDR3 is CASSLAGPTEAFF. CDR3 DNA sequence: TGTGCCAGCAGCTTAGCAGGGCCCACTGAAGCTTTCTTT.

This rearrangement joins TRBV5-1 to TRBJ2-7, with TRBD1 matching 9 bases. With V trimmed by 4 bases and J by 7 bases, 12 bases remained unmatched. In germline, CDR1 is SGHRS, CDR2 YFSETQ. The CDR3 consists of 15 residues. DNA for the CDR3: TGCGCCAGCAGCGCACGGACAGGGGAGTATGGGGAGCAGTACTTC. Amino acid sequence: CASSARTGEYGEQYF.

In this sample, this clonotype turned up a few times. The chain combines TRBV20-1 with TRBJ1-2; TRBD1 matches 8 bases. The CDR3 totals 15 residues. Germline V gives CDR1 DFQATT, CDR2 SNEGSKA (reference sequence). V lost 5 bases to trimming and J lost 8 bases; unmatched junction nucleotides: 16. The CDR3 DNA reads as TGCAGTGCTGTCCAGACCCAGGGGGCTGCAGGGGGCTACACCTTC. It translates to CSAVQTQGAAGGYTF.

This clonotype was observed many times. This rearrangement joins TRBV5-1 to TRBJ1-5; the D gene is possibly TRBD1 (6 bases). Germline V gene data show CDR1 as SGHRS and CDR2 as YFSETQ. The CDR3 runs to 14 residues. Trimming took off 0 bases at V and 4 bases at J, with 8 bases between the two ends. The CDR3 here is CASSLVGGNQPQHF. CDR3 in DNA: TGCGCCAGCAGCTTGGTAGGGGGTAATCAGCCCCAGCATTTT.

This sequence joins TRBV20-1 and TRBJ1-2; TRBD1 aligns across 9 bases. V shed 6 bases, J shed 3 bases, and the junction held 8 bases outside the gene matches. Germline-derived CDR1 and CDR2 are DFQATT and SNEGSKA (reference sequence). CDR3 length: 14 amino acids. DNA for the CDR3: TGCAGTGCAAGCGGACAGGGGTCGGACTATGGCTACACCTTC. Its translation is CSASGQGSDYGYTF.

This sequence joins TRBV5-5 and TRBJ2-1; 12 bases are a match to TRBD2. Trimming took 2 bases from V and 0 from J; bases not matched to a gene: 3. CDR3 length equals 17 residues. Germline V gives CDR1 SGHKS, CDR2 YYEKEE (reference sequence). The CDR3 nucleotides are TGTGCCAGCAGCTTTTTGACTAGCGGGGGCTCCTACAATGAGCAGTTCTTC. It is translated as CASSFLTSGGSYNEQFF. The whole variable domain, remainder taken from reference TRBV5-5 and TRBJ2-1, is DAGVTQSPTHLIKTRGQQVTLRCSPISGHKSVSWYQQVLGQGPQFIFQYYEKEERGRGNFPDRFSARQFPNYSSELNVNALLLGDSALYLCASSFLTSGGSYNEQFFGPGTRLTVL.

This chain connects TRBV18 to TRBJ2-7; TRBD2 matches at 11 bases. This CDR3 is built from 16 residues. V trimming: 3 bases; J trimming: 0 bases; junction bases outside the gene matches: 4. Germline CDR1 reads KGHSH; CDR2 reads LQKENI. As DNA, the CDR3 is TGTGCCAGCTCACCCCCTAGCGGGGGGAGCTCCTACGAGCAGTACTTC. Translated: CASSPPSGGSSYEQYF.

Many counts were recorded for this clonotype. The rearrangement uses TRBV6-1 and TRBJ2-7, with D possibly being TRBD2 (5 bases). V was pared by 4 bases and J by 1 base, with 14 bases between. Germline CDR1 is MNHNS and CDR2 is SASEGT. CDR3 length: 15 residues. The CDR3 DNA reads as TGTGCCAGCAGTGTATACGGACTCTCATCCTACGAGCAGTACTTC. Its translation is CASSVYGLSSYEQYF.

The genes are TRBV7-6 and TRBJ2-1; a weak D match, TRBD1 (6 bases). Trimming shortened V by 1 base and J by 8 bases, and 12 bases separated the two germline ends. The CDR3 contains 14 residues. Germline CDR1 SGHVS, CDR2 FNYEAQ. CDR3 amino acids: CASSLGGGSDEQFF. CDR3 coding DNA: TGTGCCAGCAGCTTAGGTGGGGGCTCAGATGAGCAGTTCTTC. Full variable domain (remainder filled in from reference TRBV7-6 and TRBJ2-1): GAGVSQSPRYKVTKRGQDVALRCDPISGHVSLYWYRQALGQGPEFLTYFNYEAQQDKSGLPNDRFSAERPEGSISTLTIQRTEQRDSAMYRCASSLGGGSDEQFFGPGTRLTVL.

This clonotype occurred a few times. CDR3 loop: CASSQQGQRIYGYTF. The CDR3 DNA reads TGTGCCAGCAGCCAACAGGGACAGAGGATTTATGGCTACACCTTC. This sequence joins TRBV4-2 and TRBJ1-2; TRBD1 agrees at 7 bases. The CDR3 is made up of 15 amino acids. The J segment lost 5 bases and the V segment lost 2 bases, leaving 8 bases of the junction unmatched. Germline V gene sequence: CDR1 LGHNA, CDR2 YNFKEQ.

This clonotype was picked up many times. V and J are TRBV5-1 and TRBJ2-3; D is unclear. The CDR3 totals 14 residues. Trimming removed 5 bases from V and 2 bases from J, with 12 bases in between. Germline assignment: CDR1 SGHRS and CDR2 YFSETQ. Written as DNA, the CDR3 is TGCGCCAGCAGACTGGAGCTTAACACAGATACGCAGTATTTT. This encodes CASRLELNTDTQYF.

The sample holds many counts of this clonotype. The chain uses TRBV12-3 or TRBV12-4 and TRBJ1-1; D is perhaps TRBD1 (6 bases). This CDR3 contains 14 residues. V lost 5 bases, J lost 1 base, and 11 bases lay in between. CDR3 sequence (DNA): TGTGCCAGCAGTCGGGACACGAAGAACACTGAAGCTTTCTTT. Translating gives CASSRDTKNTEAFF.

This clonotype came up a few times. As DNA, the CDR3 is TGTGCCAGCACCGATTTCGAGGTTGGAGGCACCGGGGAGCTGTTTTTT. As protein: CASTDFEVGGTGELFF. The chain carries TRBV7-9 and TRBJ2-2; tentative D call: TRBD2 (5 bases). This CDR3 contains 16 residues. V gave up 7 bases and J gave up 4 bases, with 19 bases separating them. The V gene's germline CDR1 is SEHNR and CDR2 FQNEAQ (reference sequence).

This clonotype was picked up a small number of times. The CDR3 DNA follows: TGTGCCACCAGCAGGACAGGGAGTTCCTACAATGAGCAGTTCTTC. Protein product: CATSRTGSSYNEQFF. V and J are TRBV15 and TRBJ2-1, with 7 bases matching TRBD1. V was clipped by 3 bases and J by 1 base; unmatched bases: 3. The CDR3 is 15 residues long. Germline values: CDR1 LNHNV, CDR2 YYDKDF (reference sequence).

The chain combines TRBV2 with TRBJ2-7; D gene unclear. CDR1 SNHLY and CDR2 FYNNEI come from the germline V gene. The germline V and J ends were trimmed by 10 bases and 6 bases, with 22 bases remaining between them. The CDR3 runs 14 residues. CDR3 loop: CAILPFQDPREQYV. The CDR3, as DNA: TGTGCCATCTTACCCTTTCAAGACCCTCGCGAGCAGTACGTC.

This clonotype was recorded a few times. The chain has TRBV6-2 or TRBV6-3 and TRBJ1-2; D is ambiguous. V dropped 5 bases and J dropped 8 bases, with 18 bases sitting between them. The CDR3 spans 14 residues. Germline V lookup: CDR1 MNHEY, CDR2 SVGEGT. The CDR3 nucleotides read TGTGCCAGCAGTACGACGGGCCGTGAAGGAGGCTACACCTTC. Translated: CASSTTGREGGYTF.

This clonotype occurred a few times. The J gene is TRBJ2-2, the V gene TRBV3-1, with D perhaps TRBD1 (6 bases). Germline CDR1 is LGHDT and CDR2 is YNNKEL (reference sequence). Trimming removed 4 bases at V and 0 bases at J, with 12 bases between. This CDR3 has 16 amino acids. The CDR3 DNA reads TGTGCCAGCAGCCTCGGGACAAACGCGAACACCGGGGAGCTGTTTTTT. Translated: CASSLGTNANTGELFF.

The chain carries TRBV20-1 and TRBJ1-1; D ambiguous. Per germline, CDR1 DFQATT and CDR2 SNEGSKA (reference sequence). The CDR3 spans 14 residues. V lost 2 bases and J 1 base, leaving 11 bases between the germline ends. The CDR3 nucleotides read TGCAGTGCTAGACCTGACCCAGGGAACACTGAAGCTTTCTTT. Its translation: CSARPDPGNTEAFF.

This clonotype was picked up a small number of times. The genes are TRBV5-6 and TRBJ1-1, with D tentatively TRBD1 (5 bases). The CDR3 is made up of 13 amino acids. Trimming removed 3 bases at V and 4 bases at J, with 10 bases between. Germline V gene lookup returns CDR1 SGHDT and CDR2 YYEEEE. The CDR3 region has the DNA TGTGCCAGCAGCTACTTGGGGACCACTGAAGCTTTCTTT. The encoded protein is CASSYLGTTEAFF. The complete variable domain, with remaining parts taken from reference TRBV5-6 and TRBJ1-1, reads DAGVTQSPTHLIKTRGQQVTLRCSPKSGHDTVSWYQQALGQGPQFIFQYYEEEERQRGNFPDRFSGHQFPNYSSELNVNALLLGDSALYLCASSYLGTTEAFFGQGTRLTVV.

This clonotype was seen a few times. The chain employs TRBV30 and TRBJ2-1; TRBD2 might be the D (6 bases). CDR3 length: 13 residues. Germline loops: CDR1 GTSNPN, CDR2 SVGIG (reference sequence). V was pared by 0 bases and J by 9 bases, with 12 bases between. In nucleotides, the CDR3 is TGTGCCTGGAGTGTACAAATGGGGGGTGAGCAGTTCTTC. This sequence encodes CAWSVQMGGEQFF.

This clonotype was seen ten or more times. The rearrangement links TRBV9 to TRBJ2-3, with 9 bases fitting TRBD1. The CDR3 sequence is 14 residues long. Germline assignment: CDR1 SGDLS and CDR2 YYNGEE. V trimming: 5 bases; J trimming: 3 bases; junction bases outside the gene matches: 4. The CDR3 region is CASSRDRVTDTQYF. The CDR3 bases are TGTGCCAGCAGTCGGGACAGGGTGACAGATACGCAGTATTTT. The variable domain in full, completed from reference TRBV9 and TRBJ2-3, reads DSGVTQTPKHLITATGQRVTLRCSPRSGDLSVYWYQQSLDQGLQFLIQYYNGEERAKGNILERFSAQQFPDLHSELNLSSLELGDSALYFCASSRDRVTDTQYFGPGTRLTVL.

This clonotype was seen more than once but under ten times. The genes are TRBV12-3 or TRBV12-4 and TRBJ2-5; D is uncertain. The CDR3 extends over 14 amino acids. V shed 9 bases and J shed 2 bases, with 16 bases lying between them. In DNA, the CDR3 is TGTGCCAGTACCTTTTCTGGCGGACAAGAGACCCAGTACTTC. The encoded protein is CASTFSGGQETQYF.

The CDR3 region has the DNA TGTGCCAGCAGCTACACCGGGACAGGGGGAGCTTTCTTT. It yields the protein CASSYTGTGGAFF. This chain links TRBV14 with TRBJ1-1; 11 bases align to TRBD1. The CDR3 totals 13 residues. Trimming at V came to 5 bases and at J to 10 bases, leaving 6 bases not matched to a gene. Germline CDR1 SGHDN, CDR2 FVKESK.

This clonotype was seen only a few times. V usage is TRBV7-9 and J usage is TRBJ2-1, with TRBD2 matching 11 bases. Looked up from germline, CDR1 is SEHNR and CDR2 is FQNEAQ (reference sequence). The trim removed 11 bases at V and 6 bases at J, leaving 15 bases unmatched. This CDR3 has 16 residues. CDR3 loop: CAARVAGGPESNEQFF. The CDR3 nucleotides are TGTGCCGCCCGGGTAGCGGGGGGGCCGGAGAGCAATGAGCAGTTCTTC. The whole variable domain, filled in from reference TRBV7-9 and TRBJ2-1, reads DTGVSQNPRHKITKRGQNVTFRCDPISEHNRLYWYRQTLGQGPEFLTYFQNEAQLEKSRLLSDRFSAERPKGSFSTLEIQRTEQGDSAMYLCAARVAGGPESNEQFFGPGTRLTVL.